Listed below are T cell receptor beta chains from one sample, sequenced in a study of T cell changes during pregnancy in multiple sclerosis. Clones were sequenced by immunoSEQ multiplex PCR, and TCRdb holds only the in-frame ones, with some missing. The profile shows 45,000 to 60,000 clones, roughly nine tenths of them singletons. Sequenced material: CD8+ T cells from peripheral blood mononuclear cells, taken in the second trimester of pregnancy. These receptor sequences come from a female donor with multiple sclerosis, enrolled in a pregnancy study. The CDR3 runs from the conserved cysteine through the conserved F or W. D genes are given only for firm matches. Not every row has a clone size; where given, it reads once, few, many or a size class.

clone_size	v_call	d_call	j_call	cdr3_aa	cdr3_nt
-	TRBV10-2	-	TRBJ1-2	CATTAPGHSYGYTF	TGCGCCACCACTGCCCCGGGACACTCCTATGGCTACACCTTC
-	TRBV9	-	TRBJ1-2	CASSVEKGGSYGYTF	TGTGCCAGCAGCGTAGAGAAAGGGGGAAGCTATGGCTACACCTTC
-	TRBV5-1	-	TRBJ2-1	CASSLGRGPYNEQFF	TGCGCCAGCAGCTTGGGGCGGGGGCCCTACAATGAGCAGTTCTTC
-	TRBV7-9	TRBD1	TRBJ2-2	CVSGTGGGIYTGELFF	TGTGTCAGTGGGACAGGGGGCGGAATTTACACCGGGGAGCTGTTTTTT
-	TRBV11-2	TRBD2	TRBJ2-5	CASSLGSGGQETQYF	TGTGCCAGCAGCTTGGGTAGCGGGGGGCAAGAGACCCAGTACTTC
-	TRBV14	-	TRBJ2-1	CASSPGSWNEQFF	TGTGCCAGCAGTCCGGGGAGTTGGAATGAGCAGTTCTTC
-	TRBV13	TRBD2	TRBJ2-7	CASSPTSGGYEQYF	TGTGCCAGCAGCCCGACTAGCGGGGGTTACGAGCAGTACTTC
-	TRBV9	-	TRBJ2-6	CASNLGTGANVLTF	TGTGCCAGCAATCTCGGTACTGGGGCCAACGTCCTGACTTTC
-	TRBV19	TRBD1	TRBJ2-7	CASGAGTVNEQYF	TGTGCCAGTGGGGCCGGGACAGTCAACGAGCAGTACTTC
-	TRBV6-4	-	TRBJ2-2	CASSDSPETAGGELFF	TGTGCCAGCAGTGACTCGCCGGAGACAGCCGGGGGGGAGCTGTTTTTT
-	TRBV6-1	-	TRBJ1-1	CASSEGLADTEAFF	TGTGCCAGCAGTGAAGGGTTGGCTGACACTGAAGCTTTCTTT
-	TRBV9	TRBD1	TRBJ2-1	CASSAFLGDRGYNEQFF	TGTGCCAGCAGCGCCTTCTTGGGGGACAGGGGGTACAATGAGCAGTTCTTC
-	TRBV6-5	TRBD2	TRBJ2-7	CASSRGLAGEYEQYF	TGTGCCAGCAGTCGGGGACTAGCGGGAGAGTACGAGCAGTACTTC
once	TRBV7-2	-	TRBJ2-3	CASSLEPQGITDTQYF	TGTGCCAGCAGCTTAGAACCCCAGGGAATTACAGATACGCAGTATTTT
few	TRBV5-1	-	TRBJ1-1	CASSLFPVPNTEAFF	TGCGCCAGCAGCTTGTTTCCCGTCCCGAACACTGAAGCTTTCTTT
-	TRBV4-2	-	TRBJ2-7	CASSQDGAGPYEQYF	TGTGCCAGCAGCCAAGATGGCGCAGGGCCCTACGAGCAGTACTTC
-	TRBV19	TRBD2	TRBJ2-7	CASSPVRAGEHEQYF	TGTGCCAGTAGTCCCGTGAGAGCGGGGGAACACGAGCAGTACTTC
once	TRBV15	TRBD1	TRBJ1-1	CATRGTVNTEAFF	TGTGCCACCAGGGGGACAGTCAACACTGAAGCTTTCTTT
-	TRBV6-6	-	TRBJ2-7	CASRSGQYEQYF	TGTGCCAGCAGGTCAGGGCAGTACGAGCAGTACTTC
-	TRBV27	-	TRBJ1-1	CASSLSANSEAFF	TGTGCCAGCAGTTTATCCGCAAACAGTGAAGCTTTCTTT
-	TRBV4-1	-	TRBJ2-2	CASSQYQGNTGELFF	TGCGCCAGCAGCCAGTACCAGGGGAACACCGGGGAGCTGTTTTTT
once	TRBV29-1	TRBD2	TRBJ2-1	CSVGGTSGGTVKNEQFF	TGCAGCGTTGGCGGAACTAGCGGGGGAACAGTTAAGAATGAGCAGTTCTTC
-	TRBV11-2	-	TRBJ2-5	CASSLSLAHQETQYF	TGTGCCAGCAGCTTGTCCCTAGCGCACCAAGAGACCCAGTACTTC
-	TRBV11-2	-	TRBJ1-5	CASSPRANQPQHF	TGTGCCAGCAGCCCCAGGGCCAATCAGCCCCAGCATTTT
-	TRBV5-6	TRBD1	TRBJ2-1	CASSPDPTGDNEQFF	TGTGCCAGCAGCCCTGATCCGACAGGGGACAATGAGCAGTTCTTC
-	TRBV10-2	TRBD2	TRBJ2-1	CASSESGLVGAEQFF	TGCGCCAGCAGTGAGTCGGGACTAGTAGGGGCTGAGCAGTTCTTC
-	TRBV7-9	-	TRBJ2-5	CASSPEVAETQYF	TGTGCCAGCAGCCCGGAGGTGGCCGAGACCCAGTACTTC
-	TRBV4-2	-	TRBJ2-1	CASSQDFQSSYNEQFF	TGTGCCAGCAGCCAAGATTTCCAGTCCTCCTACAATGAGCAGTTCTTC